This TCR beta chain is from a study of blood T cell repertoires in COVID-19. Study in general: T cells, B-cell-depleted T cells, or PBMCs supplied cDNA or gDNA.

Produced via immunoSEQ multiplex PCR; TCRdb's table is partial and in-frame only. The sample holds 300,000 to 450,000 clones, 70% to 90% seen once. Germline assignment: CDR1 MNHNY and CDR2 SVGAGI (reference sequence). This CDR3 is built from 11 residues. The V end was cut by 5 bases, the J end by 11 bases, with 12 bases between. Seattle patient enrollment occurred during active infection, with longitudinal follow-up thereafter. This chain connects TRBV6-6 to TRBJ1-1; D perhaps matches TRBD1 (6 bases). The sequenced sample was peripheral blood. The clonotype comes from a woman aged 25 to 39 with COVID-19, enrolled during active disease. This CDR3 reads CASSDEGGAFF. DNA for the CDR3: TGTGCCAGCAGTGACGAGGGGGGGGCTTTCTTT.